This T cell receptor (beta chain) was obtained from a study of blood T cell repertoires in COVID-19. Study overall: There were acute and convalescent COVID-19 samples, and they came from the United States, Italy and Spain. T cells, B-cell-depleted T cells, or PBMCs provided the cDNA or gDNA that served as material.

The V gene lost 1 base and the J gene lost 7 bases, with 18 bases spanning the gap. Germline-derived CDR1 and CDR2 are SGHDT and YYEEEE. This CDR3 region has 16 residues. This clone was recorded only once. Sequencing was performed with immunoSEQ multiplex PCR; in TCRdb, only in-frame clones are kept and a portion is missing. The profile shows approximately 210,000 clones, about 83% of them singletons. The chain joins TRBV5-6 to TRBJ1-5, with D unresolved. Sequencing used peripheral blood. The receptor comes from a woman in her fifties or sixties with active or convalescent COVID-19. The CDR3 loop reads CASSLPRAWVNQPQHF. CDR3 coding DNA: TGTGCCAGCAGCTTGCCGAGGGCGTGGGTGAACCAGCCCCAGCATTTT.